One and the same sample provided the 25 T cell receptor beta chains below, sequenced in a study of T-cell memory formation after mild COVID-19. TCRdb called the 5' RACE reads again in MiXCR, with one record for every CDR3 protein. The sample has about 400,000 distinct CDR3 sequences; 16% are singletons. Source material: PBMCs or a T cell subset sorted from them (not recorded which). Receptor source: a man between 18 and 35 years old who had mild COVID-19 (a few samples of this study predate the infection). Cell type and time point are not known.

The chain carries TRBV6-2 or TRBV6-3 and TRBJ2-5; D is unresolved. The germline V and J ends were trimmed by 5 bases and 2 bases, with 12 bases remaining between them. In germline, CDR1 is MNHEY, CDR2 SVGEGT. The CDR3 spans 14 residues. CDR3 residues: CASSRWQSQETQYF. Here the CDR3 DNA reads TGTGCCAGCAGTCGCTGGCAGTCGCAAGAGACCCAGTACTTC.

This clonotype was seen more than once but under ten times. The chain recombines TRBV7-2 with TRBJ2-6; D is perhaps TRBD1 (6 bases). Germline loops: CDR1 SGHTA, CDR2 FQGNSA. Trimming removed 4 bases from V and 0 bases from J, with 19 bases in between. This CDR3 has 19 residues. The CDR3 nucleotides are TGTGCCAGCAGCTCCTTCCCGGGACAAGTATACTCTGGGGCCAACGTCCTGACTTTC. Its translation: CASSSFPGQVYSGANVLTF.

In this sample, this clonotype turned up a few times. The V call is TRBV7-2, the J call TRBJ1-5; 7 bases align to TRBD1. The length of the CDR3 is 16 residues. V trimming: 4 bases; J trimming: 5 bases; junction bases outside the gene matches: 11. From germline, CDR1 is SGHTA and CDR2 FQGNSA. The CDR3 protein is CASSSLDRETHQPQHF. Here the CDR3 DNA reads TGTGCCAGCAGCTCTTTAGACAGGGAGACGCATCAGCCCCAGCATTTT.

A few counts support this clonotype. CDR3 DNA: TGTGCCAGCAGCGCCTCCGGGGGGGTAGCGGTCGTC. Its protein is CASSASGGVAVV. This chain uses TRBV9 with TRBJ2-7; 8 nucleotides align to TRBD2. The CDR3 is 12 residues long. CDR1 SGDLS and CDR2 YYNGEE come from the germline V gene.

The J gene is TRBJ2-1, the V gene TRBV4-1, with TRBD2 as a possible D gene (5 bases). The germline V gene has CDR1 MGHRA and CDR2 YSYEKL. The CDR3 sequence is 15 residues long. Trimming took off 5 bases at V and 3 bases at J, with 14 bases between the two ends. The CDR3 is CASSISEGSYNEQFF. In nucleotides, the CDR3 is TGCGCCAGCAGCATTAGCGAAGGGAGCTACAATGAGCAGTTCTTC.

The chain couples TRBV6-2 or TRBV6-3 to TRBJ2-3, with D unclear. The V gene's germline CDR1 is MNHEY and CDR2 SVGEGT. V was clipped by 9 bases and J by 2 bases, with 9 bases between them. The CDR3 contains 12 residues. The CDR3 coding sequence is TGTGCCAGTGCGGAGTCCACAGATACGCAGTATTTT. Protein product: CASAESTDTQYF.

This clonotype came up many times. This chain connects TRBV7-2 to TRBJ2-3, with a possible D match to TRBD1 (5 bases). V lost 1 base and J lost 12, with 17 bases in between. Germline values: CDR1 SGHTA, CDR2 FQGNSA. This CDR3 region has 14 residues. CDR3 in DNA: TGTGCCAGCAGCTTAGGACAGACTCCCTCCCATCAGTATTTT. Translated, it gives CASSLGQTPSHQYF.

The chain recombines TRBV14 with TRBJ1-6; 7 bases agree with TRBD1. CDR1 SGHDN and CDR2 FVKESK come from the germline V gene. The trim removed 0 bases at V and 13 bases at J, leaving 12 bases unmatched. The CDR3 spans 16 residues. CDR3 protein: CASSQDGGQRKVPLHF. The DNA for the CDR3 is TGTGCCAGCAGCCAAGACGGGGGACAGCGGAAAGTTCCCCTCCACTTT.

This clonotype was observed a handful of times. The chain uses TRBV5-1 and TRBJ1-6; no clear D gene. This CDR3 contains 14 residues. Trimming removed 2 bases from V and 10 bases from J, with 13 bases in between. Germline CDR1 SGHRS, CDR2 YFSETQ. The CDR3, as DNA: TGCGCCAGCAGCTTAATGTCGTCGGGCTCACCCCTCCACTTT. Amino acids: CASSLMSSGSPLHF.

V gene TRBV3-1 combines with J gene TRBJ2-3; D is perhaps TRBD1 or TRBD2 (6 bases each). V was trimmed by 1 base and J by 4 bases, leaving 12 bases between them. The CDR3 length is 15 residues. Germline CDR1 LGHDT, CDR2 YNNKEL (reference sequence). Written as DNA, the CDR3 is TGTGCCAGCAGCCAAGCTTACGGGGGCCCAGATACGCAGTATTTT. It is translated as CASSQAYGGPDTQYF.

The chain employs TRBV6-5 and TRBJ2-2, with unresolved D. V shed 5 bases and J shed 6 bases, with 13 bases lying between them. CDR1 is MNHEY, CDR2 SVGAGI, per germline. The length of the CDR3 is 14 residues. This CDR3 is CASSTLQEAGELFF. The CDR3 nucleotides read TGTGCCAGCAGTACGCTCCAAGAGGCCGGGGAGCTGTTTTTT.

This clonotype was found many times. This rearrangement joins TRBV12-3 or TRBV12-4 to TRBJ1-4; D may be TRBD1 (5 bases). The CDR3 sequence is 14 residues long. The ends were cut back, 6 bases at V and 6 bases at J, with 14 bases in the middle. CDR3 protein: CASSGGSSDEKLFF. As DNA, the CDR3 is TGTGCCAGCAGCGGGGGGAGCAGTGATGAAAAACTGTTTTTT.

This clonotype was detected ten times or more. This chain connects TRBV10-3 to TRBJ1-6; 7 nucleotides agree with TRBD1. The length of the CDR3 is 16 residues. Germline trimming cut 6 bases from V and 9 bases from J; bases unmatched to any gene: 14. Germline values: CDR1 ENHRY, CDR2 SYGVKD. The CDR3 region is CAISQGTGTAPSPLHF. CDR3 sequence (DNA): TGTGCCATCAGCCAAGGGACCGGGACAGCACCTTCACCCCTCCACTTT.

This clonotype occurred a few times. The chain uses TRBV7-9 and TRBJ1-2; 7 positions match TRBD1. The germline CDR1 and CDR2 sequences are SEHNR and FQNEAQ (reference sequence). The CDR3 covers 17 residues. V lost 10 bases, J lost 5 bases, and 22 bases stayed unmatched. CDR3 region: CATSPRDSSQGVYGYTF. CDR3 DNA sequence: TGTGCCACCTCCCCCAGGGACAGCAGTCAGGGGGTATATGGCTACACCTTC.

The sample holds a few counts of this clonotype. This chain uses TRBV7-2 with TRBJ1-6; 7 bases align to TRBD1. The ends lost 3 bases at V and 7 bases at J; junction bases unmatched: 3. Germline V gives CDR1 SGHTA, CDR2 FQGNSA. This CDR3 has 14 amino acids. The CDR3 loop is CASSFWTGNSPLHF. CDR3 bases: TGTGCCAGCAGCTTCTGGACAGGCAATTCACCCCTCCACTTT.

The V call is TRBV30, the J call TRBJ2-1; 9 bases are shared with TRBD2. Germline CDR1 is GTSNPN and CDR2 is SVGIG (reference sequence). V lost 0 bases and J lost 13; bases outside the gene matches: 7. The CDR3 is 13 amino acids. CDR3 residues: CAWSVPGGGGQFF. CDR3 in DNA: TGTGCCTGGAGTGTACCGGGCGGGGGGGGCCAGTTCTTC.

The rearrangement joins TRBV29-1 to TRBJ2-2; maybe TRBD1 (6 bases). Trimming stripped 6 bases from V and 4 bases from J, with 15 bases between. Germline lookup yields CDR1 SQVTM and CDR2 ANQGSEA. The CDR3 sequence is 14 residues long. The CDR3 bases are TGCAGCGTAATGACAGGCGCTGGCACCGGGGAGCTGTTTTTT. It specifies CSVMTGAGTGELFF.

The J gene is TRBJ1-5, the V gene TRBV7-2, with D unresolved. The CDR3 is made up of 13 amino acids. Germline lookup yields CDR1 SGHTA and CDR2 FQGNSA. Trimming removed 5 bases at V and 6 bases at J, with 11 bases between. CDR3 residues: CASSPSSLQPQHF. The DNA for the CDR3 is TGTGCCAGCAGCCCATCTAGTCTTCAGCCCCAGCATTTT.

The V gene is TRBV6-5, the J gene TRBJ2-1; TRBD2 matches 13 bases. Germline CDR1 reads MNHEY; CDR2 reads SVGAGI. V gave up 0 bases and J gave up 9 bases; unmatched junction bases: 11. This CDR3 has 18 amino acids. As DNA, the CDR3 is TGTGCCAGCAGTTACTCGGCCACTAGCGGGGGGGCCCGGGGTGAGCAGTTCTTC. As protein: CASSYSATSGGARGEQFF.

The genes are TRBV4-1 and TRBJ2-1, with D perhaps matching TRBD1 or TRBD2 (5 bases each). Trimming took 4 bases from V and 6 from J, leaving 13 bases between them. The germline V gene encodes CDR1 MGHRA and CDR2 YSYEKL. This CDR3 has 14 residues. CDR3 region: CASSLYRGSNEQFF. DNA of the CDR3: TGCGCCAGCAGCCTCTACCGGGGCTCCAATGAGCAGTTCTTC.

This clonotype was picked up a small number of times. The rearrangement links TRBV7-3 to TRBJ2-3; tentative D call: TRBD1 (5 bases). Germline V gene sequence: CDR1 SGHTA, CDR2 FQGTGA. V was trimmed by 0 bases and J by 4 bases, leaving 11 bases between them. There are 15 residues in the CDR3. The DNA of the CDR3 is TGTGCCAGCAGCTTAACAACAGGTGGGGCAGATACGCAGTATTTT. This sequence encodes CASSLTTGGADTQYF.

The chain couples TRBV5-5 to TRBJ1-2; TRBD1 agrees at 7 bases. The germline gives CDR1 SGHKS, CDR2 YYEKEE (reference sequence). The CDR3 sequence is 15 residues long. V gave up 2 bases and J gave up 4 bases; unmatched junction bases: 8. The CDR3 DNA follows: TGTGCCAGCAGCTTTAACAGGGGCGTCGGCTATGGCTACACCTTC. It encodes CASSFNRGVGYGYTF.

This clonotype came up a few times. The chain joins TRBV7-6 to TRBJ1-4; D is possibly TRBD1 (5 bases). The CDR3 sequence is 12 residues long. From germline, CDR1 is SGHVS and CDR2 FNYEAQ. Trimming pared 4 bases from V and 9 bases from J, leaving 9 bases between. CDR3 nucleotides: TGTGCCAGCAGCTCGACAGATCAAAAACTGTTTTTT. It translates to CASSSTDQKLFF.

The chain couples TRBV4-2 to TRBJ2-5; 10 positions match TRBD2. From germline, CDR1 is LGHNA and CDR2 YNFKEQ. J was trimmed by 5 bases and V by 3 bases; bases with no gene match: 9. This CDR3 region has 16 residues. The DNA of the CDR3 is TGTGCCAGCAGCCATCCAGCGGGGGGGCTAATGGAGACCCAGTACTTC. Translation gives CASSHPAGGLMETQYF.

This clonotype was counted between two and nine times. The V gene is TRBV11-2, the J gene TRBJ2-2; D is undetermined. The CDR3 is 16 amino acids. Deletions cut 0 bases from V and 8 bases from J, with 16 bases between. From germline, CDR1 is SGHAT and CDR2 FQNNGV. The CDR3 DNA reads TGTGCCAGCAGCTTAGATCGCCGGGTAGAGATGGGGGAGCTGTTTTTT. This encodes CASSLDRRVEMGELFF.